This T cell receptor beta chain derives from a study of blood T cell repertoires in COVID-19. The CDR3 has 18 residues. Generated by immunoSEQ multiplex PCR, the TCRdb table keeps only in-frame clones and is missing some. The table shows more than 120,000 clones, with more than 75% occurring only once. The genes are TRBV1 and TRBJ2-7; TRBD2, the D gene given by the table, was not confirmed from the DNA. TRBV1 corresponds to a pseudogene. This clonotype was sampled from a human donor with acute or convalescent COVID-19. The donor label of this sample is uncertain. The source material was peripheral blood. CDR3 region: CTSSQDKGTSGRALEQYV. Written as DNA, the CDR3 is TGCACCAGCAGCCAAGATAAGGGTACTAGCGGGAGGGCCCTCGAGCAGTACGTC.